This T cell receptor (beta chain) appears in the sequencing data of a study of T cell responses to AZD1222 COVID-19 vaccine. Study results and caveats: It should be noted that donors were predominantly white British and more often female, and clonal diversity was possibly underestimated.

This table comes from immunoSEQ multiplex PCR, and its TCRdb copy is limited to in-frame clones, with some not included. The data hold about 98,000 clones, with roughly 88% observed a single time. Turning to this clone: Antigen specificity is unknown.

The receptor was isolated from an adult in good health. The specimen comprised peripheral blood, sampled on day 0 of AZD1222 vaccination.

The CDR3 nucleotides read TGTGCCAGCAGTTTGGGGAGGGGAGCTAACTATGGCTACACCTTC. This sequence encodes CASSLGRGANYGYTF. This sequence joins TRBV28 and TRBJ1-2; TRBD1 might be the D (5 bases). Germline loops: CDR1 MDHEN, CDR2 SYDVKM. V shed 3 bases and J shed 0 bases, with 11 bases lying between them. The CDR3 loop spans 15 amino acids.